The clone carrying this T cell receptor beta chain was picked up many times. Pregnant or lactating patients were excluded, as were those with uncontrolled infection or other autoimmune disease. Amplification yielded TCR beta CDR3 regions, with RNA transcripts as the source. HTBI primers drove first-round RT-PCR of the TCR CDR3. TCRdb passed the multiplex PCR reads through MiXCR, listing each CDR3 protein once. The sample carries about 540,000 distinct CDR3 sequences, around 46% recorded once. These data belong to a study of T cells in Graves' hyperthyroidism and ophthalmopathy. CDR1 is SGHDN, CDR2 FVKESK, per germline. The CDR3 extends over 15 amino acids. Trimming took 1 base from V and 5 from J, leaving 15 bases between them.

This receptor was identified in a woman in her late teens or twenties with Graves' hyperthyroidism. The chain recombines TRBV14 with TRBJ2-7; D not resolved. Sequencing used peripheral blood or thyroid tissue (not recorded which). CDR3 DNA sequence: TGTGCCAGCAGCCAAGCCCTCCAGCGCGCGGACGAGCAGTACTTC. Its translation: CASSQALQRADEQYF.